This T cell receptor (beta chain) was documented in a study of blood T cell repertoires in COVID-19. Data came from immunoSEQ multiplex PCR; TCRdb stores just in-frame clones and leaves some out. This table holds about 170,000 clones, 86% found once. The trim removed 4 bases at V and 7 bases at J, leaving 9 bases unmatched. Germline CDR1 and CDR2: MGHDK and SYGVNS. The CDR3 loop spans 15 amino acids. The sequenced sample was peripheral blood. The chain has TRBV25-1 and TRBJ1-5; TRBD1 matches 8 bases. The TCR originated in a man between 65 and 80 years old with acute or convalescent COVID-19. DNA for the CDR3: TGTGCCAGCAGTGGCCTAGGACAGGGCGGGCAGCCCCAGCATTTT. It codes for CASSGLGQGGQPQHF.